The 20 T cell receptor beta chains below were found in one sample sequenced in a study of blood T cells in healthy people across ages. A J-beta primer mix and a sample-barcoded 5' primer were used in a second PCR of about 7 to 12 cycles. MiXCR, run by TCRdb on the 5' RACE reads, gives a single entry per CDR3 protein. The data contain approximately 810,000 distinct CDR3 sequences, about 28% of them singletons. Sequencing input: blood. These receptors all come from a woman older than 75 in good health.

As for this clonotype: A much bigger clone sits one base away, suggesting this may be a read error. The V and J genes are TRBV6-1 and TRBJ2-5; D might be TRBD1 or TRBD2, each matching 5 bases. CDR1 is MNHNS, CDR2 SASEGT, per germline. The CDR3 has 15 residues. The CDR3 region is CASSVIPGRKEPQYF. The CDR3 region has the DNA TGTGCCAGCAGTGTGATACCGGGGCGAAAAGAGCCCCAGTACTTC.

Notes on this clonotype: This may stem from a read error, because a much larger clone lies one nucleotide away. V gene TRBV12-3 or TRBV12-4 combines with J gene TRBJ2-1, with 8 positions matching TRBD1. The assigned J gene may be wrong: the sequence end matches TRBJ2-7 better. The CDR3 contains 14 residues. The CDR3 is CASNQGARDNEQYF. The CDR3 DNA follows: TGTGCCAGCAACCAGGGGGCTAGGGACAATGAGCAGTACTTC.

The sample holds many counts of this clonotype. The chain recombines TRBV6-2 or TRBV6-3 with TRBJ2-1; 7 bases are shared with TRBD2. Germline CDR1 is MNHEY and CDR2 is SVGEGT. The J segment lost 6 bases and the V segment lost 7 bases, leaving 9 bases of the junction unmatched. This CDR3 region has 14 residues. The CDR3 spells CASNPWGGGNEQFF. CDR3 coding DNA: TGTGCCAGCAATCCCTGGGGCGGGGGCAATGAGCAGTTCTTC.

V gene TRBV20-1 combines with J gene TRBJ1-5; unclear D gene. V gave up 3 bases and J gave up 4 bases, with 16 bases separating them. This CDR3 has 15 residues. Germline values: CDR1 DFQATT, CDR2 SNEGSKA (reference sequence). The CDR3 DNA reads TGCAGTGCTAGTGATTCGAGCAGACTAAATCAGCCCCAGCATTTT. Protein sequence: CSASDSSRLNQPQHF.

The J gene is TRBJ2-1, the V gene TRBV10-2; no definite D call. V was cut by 7 bases and J by 10 bases, with 17 bases left in between. Germline assignment: CDR1 WSHSY and CDR2 SAAADI. The CDR3 extends over 13 amino acids. CDR3 in amino acids: CASKTDPVAEQFF. The CDR3 nucleotides read TGCGCCAGCAAGACTGATCCCGTGGCCGAGCAGTTCTTC.

The J gene is TRBJ1-2, the V gene TRBV3-1; 11 nucleotides line up with TRBD1. The V segment lost 4 bases and the J segment 8 bases; nucleotides outside the gene matches: 3. This CDR3 region has 13 residues. From germline, CDR1 is LGHDT and CDR2 YNNKEL (reference sequence). The CDR3 DNA is TGTGCCAGCAGCCGGACAGGGGGCTTGGGCTACACCTTC. This gives the protein CASSRTGGLGYTF.

This clonotype showed up just a few times. V is TRBV6-2 or TRBV6-3 and J is TRBJ1-1, with no clear D. The V end was cut by 2 bases, the J end by 3 bases, with 7 bases between. This CDR3 spans 13 amino acids. CDR1 MNHEY and CDR2 SVGEGT come from the germline V gene. CDR3 DNA sequence: TGTGCCAGCAGTTACGCCCCAGACACTGAAGCTTTCTTT. This encodes CASSYAPDTEAFF.

The chain carries TRBV6-1 and TRBJ2-3, with 7 positions matching TRBD1. V lost 6 bases and J lost 1; bases outside the gene matches: 10. Per the germline V gene, CDR1 is MNHNS and CDR2 is SASEGT. This CDR3 has 16 amino acids. Here the CDR3 reads CASRRRTGEGTDTQYF. CDR3 DNA: TGTGCCAGCAGGAGGAGAACAGGGGAAGGCACAGATACGCAGTATTTT.

This clonotype was recorded many times. The chain employs TRBV7-9 and TRBJ2-7, with D possibly called TRBD1 or TRBD2 (5 bases each). The germline V and J ends were trimmed by 5 bases and 2 bases, with 13 bases remaining between them. The CDR3 runs 14 residues. Per germline, CDR1 SEHNR and CDR2 FQNEAQ (reference sequence). The CDR3 reads CASSHRGRTYEQYF. The CDR3 DNA reads as TGTGCCAGCAGCCACCGGGGACGGACCTACGAGCAGTACTTC.

The chain recombines TRBV13 with TRBJ1-4; D uncertain. Per the germline V gene, CDR1 is PRHDT and CDR2 is FYEKMQ (reference sequence). The ends were cut back, 5 bases at V and 8 bases at J, with 21 bases in the middle. The length of the CDR3 is 16 residues. The CDR3 is CASSLGFGSGKEKLFF. The CDR3 DNA is TGTGCCAGCAGCCTCGGTTTCGGCAGTGGAAAAGAAAAACTGTTTTTT. Full variable domain (rest looked up from reference TRBV13 and TRBJ1-4): AAGVIQSPRHLIKEKRETATLKCYPIPRHDTVYWYQQGPGQDPQFLISFYEKMQSDKGSIPDRFSAQQFSDYHSELNMSSLELGDSALYFCASSLGFGSGKEKLFFGSGTQLSVL.

This clonotype was observed a few times. The chain carries TRBV6-1 and TRBJ1-2; 8 nucleotides agree with TRBD1. CDR1 and CDR2 from the germline V gene are MNHNS and SASEGT. With V trimmed by 7 bases and J by 3 bases, 16 bases remained unmatched. This CDR3 has 17 residues. CDR3 nucleotide sequence: TGTGCCAGCACCGCGGATCCCGGGACAGGTTCTTACTATGGCTACACCTTC. Its translation: CASTADPGTGSYYGYTF.

Of note for this clonotype: The junction does not match germline at one end; this may be a read error. The rearrangement uses TRBV10-3 and TRBJ1-5; no clear D. Germline V gene lookup returns CDR1 ENHRY and CDR2 SYGVKD. This CDR3 region has 13 residues. DNA for the CDR3: TGTGCCATCACGCAGACTGGCAAGCAGCCCCAGCATTTT. This encodes CAITQTGKQPQHF.

A note on this clonotype: A much larger clone is a single base away; this may be a read error. The chain employs TRBV20-1 and TRBJ2-5; D not certain. Matching the DNA end better, TRBJ2-7 makes the J call doubtful. The CDR3 loop spans 11 amino acids. The germline gives CDR1 DFQATT, CDR2 SNEGSKA (reference sequence). CDR3 nucleotide sequence: TGCAGTGCTAATTTGGGTCGCGAGCAGTACTTC. Amino acids: CSANLGREQYF.

This clonotype has a count of ten or more. The chain carries TRBV6-2 or TRBV6-3 and TRBJ2-1, with 8 bases fitting TRBD1. Germline CDR1 and CDR2: MNHEY and SVGEGT. CDR3 length: 15 residues. The trim removed 0 bases at V and 9 bases at J, leaving 7 bases unmatched. The CDR3 DNA reads as TGTGCCAGCAGTTACTCTAGGACAGGGTATTCTGAGCAGTTCTTC. This codes for CASSYSRTGYSEQFF.

The chain carries TRBV30 and TRBJ1-6; D is undetermined. V was pared by 2 bases and J by 10 bases, with 9 bases between. Germline values: CDR1 GTSNPN, CDR2 SVGIG (reference sequence). The CDR3 spans 12 residues. CDR3: CAWSTVGSPLHF. As DNA, the CDR3 is TGTGCCTGGAGTACCGTGGGCTCACCCCTCCACTTT. Complete variable domain (other parts from reference TRBV30 and TRBJ1-6): SQTIHQWPATLVQPVGSPLSLECTVEGTSNPNLYWYRQAAGRGLQLLFYSVGIGQISSEVPQNLSASRPQDRQFILSSKKLLLSDSGFYLCAWSTVGSPLHFGNGTRLTVT.

This clonotype appeared many times. The chain couples TRBV5-1 to TRBJ2-5, with 7 bases identical to TRBD1. This CDR3 is built from 14 residues. The ends lost 4 bases at V and 3 bases at J; junction bases unmatched: 6. Germline-derived CDR1 and CDR2 are SGHRS and YFSETQ. The CDR3 loop is CASSAGTVKETQYF. DNA for the CDR3: TGCGCCAGCAGCGCCGGGACAGTTAAAGAGACCCAGTACTTC.

Concerning this clonotype: This may arise from a read error, as a much more abundant clone is one base away. The V gene is TRBV18, the J gene TRBJ2-5, with 8 bases lining up with TRBD1. CDR1 KGHSH and CDR2 LQKENI come from the germline V gene. The trim removed 6 bases at V and 4 bases at J, leaving 4 bases unmatched. The CDR3 runs to 13 residues. CDR3 sequence reads: CASSETGAETQYF. CDR3 sequence (DNA): TGTGCCAGCTCCGAGACAGGGGCAGAGACCCAGTACTTC.

The chain has TRBV7-9 and TRBJ1-5; 10 nucleotides match TRBD1. The CDR3 loop spans 16 amino acids. CDR1 and CDR2 from the germline V gene are SEHNR and FQNEAQ (reference sequence). The J segment lost 3 bases and the V segment lost 4 bases, leaving 6 bases of the junction unmatched. CDR3: CASSSWGTGVNQPQHF. In nucleotides, the CDR3 is TGTGCCAGCAGCTCCTGGGGGACAGGGGTCAATCAGCCCCAGCATTTT.

Worth noting for this clonotype: A read error may be the cause here, since a much bigger clone is one base away. The limits of the CDR3 on the DNA are not certain, so only TCRdb's listed CDR3 is given. The gene calls are TRBV21-1 and TRBJ2-1; the D call TRBD1 from the table was never checked on the DNA. TRBV21-1 is described as a pseudogene. Including both end residues, the CDR3 is 18 amino acids long. The CDR3 sequence is CASRKGQGWGYSCNEQFF.

Note on this clonotype: This sequence may be a read error, since a much larger clone differs from it by one base. The V and J genes are TRBV6-1 and TRBJ1-5, with no clear D. The germline CDR1 and CDR2 sequences are MNHNS and SASEGT. The CDR3 has 14 residues. The CDR3 nucleotides are TGTGTCAGCAGTCCTGGCAGTAGCAATCAGCCCCAGCATTTT. Residues: CVSSPGSSNQPQHF.